The 26 T cell receptor beta chains below all came from one sample that was sequenced in a study of CD8+CD57+ T cells in acquired aplastic anemia. Those patients picked for sequencing had displayed CD8+CD57+ cell expansion on flow cytometry. Researchers used genomic DNA as the template to profile TCR beta VDJ and CDR3. MiXCR, run by TCRdb on the reads, gives a single entry per CDR3 protein. In the table there are 150,000 or so distinct CDR3 sequences, less than 50% of which are singletons. Sequencing was carried out using sorted CD4+, CD8+, or CD8+CD57+ T cells (not recorded which) from PBMCs. These receptors all stem from a human donor with aplastic anemia.

The chain's CDR3 is CATSSTLLAKNIQYF. DNA for the CDR3: TGTGCCACCAGCAGCACCCTTTTAGCCAAAAACATTCAGTACTTC. The chain uses TRBV15 and TRBJ2-4, with D unclear. Trimming pared 3 bases from V and 0 bases from J, leaving 9 bases between. The CDR3 extends over 15 amino acids. The germline V gene has CDR1 LNHNV and CDR2 YYDKDF (reference sequence).

This chain uses TRBV6-2 or TRBV6-3 with TRBJ2-3, with D unresolved. This CDR3 spans 17 amino acids. V was pared by 0 bases and J by 2 bases, with 15 bases between. Germline-derived CDR1 and CDR2 are MNHEY and SVGEGT. The CDR3 DNA reads as TGTGCCAGCAGTTACTCGAGAATTCTAGTCACCACAGATACGCAGTATTTT. Translated, it gives CASSYSRILVTTDTQYF.

In this sample, this clonotype turned up a few times. The genes are TRBV5-8 and TRBJ1-1, with D uncertain. The V gene lost 2 bases and the J gene lost 3 bases, with 5 bases spanning the gap. The CDR3 consists of 12 residues. CDR1 is SGHTS and CDR2 is YDEGEE in the germline V gene. As DNA, the CDR3 is TGTGCCAGCAGCTTTTCGGACACTGAAGCTTTCTTT. This encodes CASSFSDTEAFF. Drawing the rest from reference TRBV5-8 and TRBJ1-1, the complete variable domain is EAGVTQSPTHLIKTRGQQATLRCSPISGHTSVYWYQQALGLGLQFLLWYDEGEERNRGNFPPRFSGRQFPNYSSELNVNALELEDSALYLCASSFSDTEAFFGQGTRLTVV.

The V call is TRBV29-1, the J call TRBJ2-7; 7 positions agree with TRBD2. With 1 base clipped from V and 0 bases from J, the junction kept 9 bases outside the gene matches. This CDR3 is 16 amino acids long. CDR1 SQVTM and CDR2 ANQGSEA come from the germline V gene. The CDR3 sequence is CSVEGTRAGDSYEQYF. The CDR3 nucleotides read TGCAGCGTTGAAGGGACGAGGGCGGGAGACTCCTACGAGCAGTACTTC.

The table lists this clonotype with many counts. V gene TRBV19 combines with J gene TRBJ1-1; 7 bases align to TRBD1. Germline-derived CDR1 and CDR2 are LNHDA and SQIVND (reference sequence). CDR3 length: 15 amino acids. Trimming at V came to 8 bases and at J to 2 bases, leaving 11 bases not matched to a gene. CDR3 bases: TGTGCCAGTTTCTCCCCCGGGACAGCAAACACTGAAGCTTTCTTT. This codes for CASFSPGTANTEAFF.

This chain connects TRBV4-1 to TRBJ2-7; the match to TRBD1 covers 11 bases. Trimming cost V 3 bases and J 6 bases; bases outside gene matches: 7. CDR1 is MGHRA, CDR2 YSYEKL, per germline. The CDR3 has 15 amino acids. CDR3 in DNA: TGCGCCAGCAGCCAGACAGGACAGGGGGCGGGCGAGCAGTACTTC. Translation: CASSQTGQGAGEQYF.

The rearrangement joins TRBV10-3 to TRBJ2-1; D remains ambiguous. The CDR3 length is 15 residues. CDR1 ENHRY and CDR2 SYGVKD come from the germline V gene. V gave up 0 bases and J gave up 7 bases, with 13 bases separating them. CDR3 bases: TGTGCCATCAGTGAGTCACGGTCGCAGCTAAATGAGCAGTTCTTC. Its protein product is CAISESRSQLNEQFF.

The gene calls are TRBV2 and TRBJ2-2; D is undetermined. The length of the CDR3 is 15 residues. V was trimmed by 7 bases and J by 0 bases, leaving 12 bases between them. Germline-derived CDR1 and CDR2 are SNHLY and FYNNEI. The CDR3 loop reads CASTHREANTGELFF. In DNA, the CDR3 is TGTGCCAGCACTCACAGAGAGGCGAACACCGGGGAGCTGTTTTTT.

The gene calls are TRBV9 and TRBJ2-1; tentatively, D is TRBD1 or TRBD2 (5 bases each). The germline CDR1 and CDR2 sequences are SGDLS and YYNGEE. Trimming pared 3 bases from V and 3 bases from J, leaving 16 bases between. The CDR3 consists of 16 residues. The CDR3 DNA follows: TGTGCCAGCAGCGGTTCAGGGAGAGGCTTCTACAATGAGCAGTTCTTC. It yields the protein CASSGSGRGFYNEQFF.

This sequence joins TRBV4-2 and TRBJ1-3; D possibly corresponds to TRBD1 (6 bases). The CDR3 covers 18 residues. The germline gives CDR1 LGHNA, CDR2 YNFKEQ. V lost 1 base and J lost 2, with 18 bases in between. The CDR3 DNA reads TGTGCCAGCAGCCAAGTAGGCGTGCAGGGGATTGCTGGAAACACCATATATTTT. This encodes CASSQVGVQGIAGNTIYF.

In this sample, this clonotype turned up many times. The chain recombines TRBV5-1 with TRBJ2-7, with TRBD2 identical over 14 bases. Germline loops: CDR1 SGHRS, CDR2 YFSETQ. V shed 1 base, J shed 5 bases, and the junction held 2 bases outside the gene matches. This CDR3 is 15 amino acids long. CDR3 bases: TGCGCCAGCAGCTTGAGACTAGCGGGAGGGGACGAGCAGTACTTC. This codes for CASSLRLAGGDEQYF.

This clonotype has ten or more counts. This chain links TRBV7-2 with TRBJ2-3; D remains unclear. This CDR3 has 14 residues. V lost 0 bases to trimming and J lost 4 bases, with 8 bases between them. The germline V gene encodes CDR1 SGHTA and CDR2 FQGNSA. CDR3 coding DNA: TGTGCCAGCAGCTTAGCAGATTATCCAGATACGCAGTATTTT. This translates into CASSLADYPDTQYF.

This clonotype occurred once. This may be a read error: a much more frequent sequence differs by one nucleotide. CDR3 nucleotide sequence: TGTGCCAGCAGTGTTCTAATTCCCAATGAGCGGTTCTTC. This encodes CASSVLIPNERFF. V and J are TRBV6-1 and TRBJ2-1; D is unclear. CDR1 and CDR2 (germline): MNHNS, SASEGT. CDR3 length equals 13 residues.

The chain carries TRBV19 and TRBJ1-1, with D possibly being TRBD1 (5 bases). Germline CDR1 and CDR2: LNHDA and SQIVND (reference sequence). V lost 5 bases, J lost 0 bases, and 13 bases lay in between. The CDR3 runs 15 residues. The DNA for the CDR3 is TGTGCCAGTAGTGACCAGGGACCGATGAACACTGAAGCTTTCTTT. Protein sequence: CASSDQGPMNTEAFF.

In regard to this clonotype: Since a much larger clone is just one base distant, this may be a read error. The chain's CDR3 is CASSGQGASGELFF. The CDR3 bases are TGTGCCAGCAGCGGACAGGGGGCTTCTGGGGAGCTGTTTTTT. The genes are TRBV11-1 and TRBJ2-2, with TRBD1 identical over 11 bases. This CDR3 has 14 residues. From germline, CDR1 is SGHAT and CDR2 FQDESV (reference sequence). V lost 5 bases, J lost 8 bases, and 4 bases stayed unmatched.

DNA for the CDR3: TGCAGCGTTGTACAGCTTGAAGCTTTCTTT. This gives the protein CSVVQLEAFF. The chain employs TRBV29-1 and TRBJ1-1; no definite D call. Germline values: CDR1 SQVTM, CDR2 ANQGSEA. V lost 4 bases, J lost 7 bases, and 7 bases lay in between. The CDR3 is made up of 10 amino acids.

The table lists this clonotype with many counts. The chain links TRBV9 to TRBJ1-1; 9 bases match TRBD1. Germline trimming cut 0 bases from V and 0 bases from J; bases unmatched to any gene: 3. The CDR3 is 16 amino acids. Germline values: CDR1 SGDLS, CDR2 YYNGEE. In DNA form, the CDR3 reads TGTGCCAGCAGCGTAGTTACAGGGGGCTTGAACACTGAAGCTTTCTTT. This gives the protein CASSVVTGGLNTEAFF.

This clonotype has just one count. The rearrangement uses TRBV19 and TRBJ1-1; the D is unclear. The germline gives CDR1 LNHDA, CDR2 SQIVND (reference sequence). Trimming shortened V by 10 bases and J by 0 bases, and 12 bases separated the two germline ends. CDR3 length: 13 residues. This chain's CDR3 is CATATSLNTEAFF. In DNA, the CDR3 is TGTGCCACCGCGACATCCTTGAACACTGAAGCTTTCTTT. Variable domain in full (rest from reference TRBV19 and TRBJ1-1): DGGITQSPKYLFRKEGQNVTLSCEQNLNHDAMYWYRQDPGQGLRLIYYSQIVNDFQKGDIAEGYSVSREKKESFPLTVTSAQKNPTAFYLCATATSLNTEAFFGQGTRLTVV.

The V and J genes are TRBV24-1 and TRBJ1-1; 9 nucleotides line up with TRBD1. Germline V gene lookup returns CDR1 KGHDR and CDR2 SFDVKD. V lost 9 bases to trimming and J lost 5 bases; unmatched junction nucleotides: 12. The length of the CDR3 is 15 residues. CDR3 sequence reads: CATSRDRAGVTEAFF. The CDR3 DNA reads as TGTGCCACCTCCCGGGACAGGGCCGGAGTTACTGAAGCTTTCTTT.

The chain joins TRBV2 to TRBJ2-7; D unclear. Germline V gene sequence: CDR1 SNHLY, CDR2 FYNNEI. V was shortened by 4 bases and J by 0 bases, with 10 bases between the two germline ends. The CDR3 consists of 14 residues. CDR3 sequence reads: CASSAGWGSYEQYF. In DNA, the CDR3 is TGTGCCAGCAGTGCCGGATGGGGCTCCTACGAGCAGTACTTC.

On this clonotype itself: A single base separates this from a much larger clone, so it may be a read error. The V call is TRBV5-1, the J call TRBJ1-3; 9 bases are shared with TRBD1. The V gene end was trimmed by 4 bases and the J gene end by 3 bases; junction bases not matched to a gene: 8. The CDR3 spans 16 residues. Germline CDR1 and CDR2: SGHRS and YFSETQ. The chain's CDR3 is CASSVYLTGGGNTIYF. The CDR3 DNA is TGCGCCAGCAGCGTCTATTTGACAGGGGGTGGAAACACCATATATTTT.

This clonotype was counted once. This chain connects TRBV20-1 to TRBJ2-7; D is unclear. Germline V gene sequence: CDR1 DFQATT, CDR2 SNEGSKA (reference sequence). V lost 0 bases, J lost 4 bases, and 16 bases lay in between. The CDR3 loop spans 15 amino acids. The DNA for the CDR3 is TGCAGTGCTAGAGATAGTAGGGCGGCAGAGTACGAGCAGTACTTC. Its translation: CSARDSRAAEYEQYF.

The V call is TRBV29-1, the J call TRBJ2-1, with TRBD2 matching over 7 bases. The germline V gene encodes CDR1 SQVTM and CDR2 ANQGSEA. The CDR3 sequence is 10 residues long. V lost 7 bases to trimming and J lost 15 bases; unmatched junction nucleotides: 9. The DNA of the CDR3 is TGCAGCGCATGGGACTATCAACTGTTCTTC. Its protein product is CSAWDYQLFF.

The chain combines TRBV7-9 with TRBJ1-2; TRBD1 aligns across 7 bases. This CDR3 is 13 amino acids long. Germline V gene lookup returns CDR1 SEHNR and CDR2 FQNEAQ (reference sequence). The V gene end was trimmed by 6 bases and the J gene end by 4 bases; junction bases not matched to a gene: 5. The CDR3, as DNA: TGTGCCAGCAGTCCGGGACAGTCCTATGGCTACACCTTC. It is translated as CASSPGQSYGYTF.

The chain links TRBV29-1 to TRBJ1-2; the match to TRBD1 covers 10 bases. The J segment lost 4 bases and the V segment lost 4 bases, leaving 3 bases of the junction unmatched. The CDR3 covers 13 residues. Germline CDR1 is SQVTM and CDR2 is ANQGSEA. Here the CDR3 DNA reads TGCAGCGTTGCGACAGGGGGCCTCTATGGCTACACCTTC. It encodes CSVATGGLYGYTF. The variable domain in full, with the rest retrieved from reference TRBV29-1 and TRBJ1-2, is SAVISQKPSRDICQRGTSLTIQCQVDSQVTMMFWYRQQPGQSLTLIATANQGSEATYESGFVIDKFPISRPNLTFSTLTVSNMSPEDSSIYLCSVATGGLYGYTFGSGTRLTVV.

This clonotype was counted at least ten times. V gene TRBV9 combines with J gene TRBJ1-2, with a possible D match to TRBD1 (6 bases). The germline V gene encodes CDR1 SGDLS and CDR2 YYNGEE. V was cut by 3 bases and J by 3 bases, with 18 bases left in between. There are 16 residues in the CDR3. The CDR3 protein is CASSAYDHSGDYGYTF. The CDR3 DNA is TGTGCCAGCAGCGCTTACGACCACTCAGGGGACTATGGCTACACCTTC.